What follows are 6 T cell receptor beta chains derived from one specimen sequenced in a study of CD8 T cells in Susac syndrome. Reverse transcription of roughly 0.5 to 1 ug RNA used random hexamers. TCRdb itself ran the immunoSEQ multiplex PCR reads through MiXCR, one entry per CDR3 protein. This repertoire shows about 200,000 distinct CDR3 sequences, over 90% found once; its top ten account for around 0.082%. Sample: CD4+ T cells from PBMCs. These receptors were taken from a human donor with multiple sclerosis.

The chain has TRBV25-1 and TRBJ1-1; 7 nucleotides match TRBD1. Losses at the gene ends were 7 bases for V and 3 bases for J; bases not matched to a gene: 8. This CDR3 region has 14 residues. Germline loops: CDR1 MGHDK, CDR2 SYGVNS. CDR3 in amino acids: CASTQTGWDTEAFF. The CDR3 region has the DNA TGTGCCAGCACCCAGACAGGGTGGGACACTGAAGCTTTCTTT.

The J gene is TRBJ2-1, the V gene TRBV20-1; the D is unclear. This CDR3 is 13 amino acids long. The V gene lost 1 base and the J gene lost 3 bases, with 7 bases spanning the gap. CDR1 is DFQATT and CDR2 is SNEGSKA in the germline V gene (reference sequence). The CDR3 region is CSARAGNYNEQFF. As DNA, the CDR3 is TGCAGTGCTAGAGCGGGCAACTACAATGAGCAGTTCTTC.

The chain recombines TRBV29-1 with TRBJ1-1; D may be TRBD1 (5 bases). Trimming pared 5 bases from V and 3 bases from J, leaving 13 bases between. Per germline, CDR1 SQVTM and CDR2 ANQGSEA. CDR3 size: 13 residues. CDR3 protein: CSVRRGWDTEAFF. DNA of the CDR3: TGCAGCGTTAGAAGGGGTTGGGACACTGAAGCTTTCTTT. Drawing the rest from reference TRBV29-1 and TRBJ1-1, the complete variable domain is SAVISQKPSRDICQRGTSLTIQCQVDSQVTMMFWYRQQPGQSLTLIATANQGSEATYESGFVIDKFPISRPNLTFSTLTVSNMSPEDSSIYLCSVRRGWDTEAFFGQGTRLTVV.

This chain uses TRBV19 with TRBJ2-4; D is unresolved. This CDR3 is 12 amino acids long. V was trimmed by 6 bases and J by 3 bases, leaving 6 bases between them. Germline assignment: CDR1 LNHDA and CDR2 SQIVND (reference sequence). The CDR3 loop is CASSPGKNIQYF. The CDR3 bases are TGTGCCAGTAGCCCCGGCAAAAACATTCAGTACTTC.

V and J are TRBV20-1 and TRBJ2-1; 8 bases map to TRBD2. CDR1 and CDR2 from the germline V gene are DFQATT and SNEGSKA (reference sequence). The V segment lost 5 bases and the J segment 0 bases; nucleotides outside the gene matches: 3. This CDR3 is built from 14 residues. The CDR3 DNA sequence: TGCAGTGCTTCTCTAGCGGGCTCCTACAATGAGCAGTTCTTC. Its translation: CSASLAGSYNEQFF.

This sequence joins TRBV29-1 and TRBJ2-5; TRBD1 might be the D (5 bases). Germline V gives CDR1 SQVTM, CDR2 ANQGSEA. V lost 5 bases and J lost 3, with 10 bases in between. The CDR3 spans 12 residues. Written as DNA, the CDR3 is TGCAGCGTTCAAATGACAGAAGAGACCCAGTACTTC. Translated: CSVQMTEETQYF.